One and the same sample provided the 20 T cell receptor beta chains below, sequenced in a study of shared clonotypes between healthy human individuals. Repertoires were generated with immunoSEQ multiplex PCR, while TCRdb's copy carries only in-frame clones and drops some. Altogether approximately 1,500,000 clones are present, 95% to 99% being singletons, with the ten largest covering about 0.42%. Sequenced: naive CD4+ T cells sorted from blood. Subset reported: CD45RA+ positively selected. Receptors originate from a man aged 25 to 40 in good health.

CDR3 region: CASSLWRVTSTDTQYF. DNA for the CDR3: TGTGCCAGCAGTTTATGGAGGGTAACTAGCACAGATACGCAGTATTTT. The chain links TRBV27 to TRBJ2-3; D is perhaps TRBD2 (6 bases). V gave up 1 base and J gave up 0 bases, with 11 bases separating them. The CDR3 contains 16 residues. Germline V lookup: CDR1 MNHEY, CDR2 SMNVEV (reference sequence).

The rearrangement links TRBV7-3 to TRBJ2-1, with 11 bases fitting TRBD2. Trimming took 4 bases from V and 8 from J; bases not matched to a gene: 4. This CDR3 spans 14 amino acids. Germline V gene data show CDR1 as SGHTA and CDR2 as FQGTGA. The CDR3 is CASSSTSGTDEQFF. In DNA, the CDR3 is TGTGCCAGCAGCTCGACTAGCGGGACCGATGAGCAGTTCTTC.

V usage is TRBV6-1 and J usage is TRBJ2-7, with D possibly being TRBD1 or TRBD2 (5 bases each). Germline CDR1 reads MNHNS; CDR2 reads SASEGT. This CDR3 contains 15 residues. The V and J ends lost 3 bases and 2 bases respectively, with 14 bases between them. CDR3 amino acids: CASSDLSGDPYEQYF. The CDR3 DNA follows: TGTGCCAGCAGTGATTTATCCGGGGACCCCTACGAGCAGTACTTC.

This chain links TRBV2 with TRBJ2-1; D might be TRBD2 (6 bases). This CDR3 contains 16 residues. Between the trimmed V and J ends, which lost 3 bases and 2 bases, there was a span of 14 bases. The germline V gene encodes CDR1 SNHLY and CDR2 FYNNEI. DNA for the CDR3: TGTGCCAGCAGTGAGGAGGGGAGTGCCCCCTACAATGAGCAGTTCTTC. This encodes CASSEEGSAPYNEQFF.

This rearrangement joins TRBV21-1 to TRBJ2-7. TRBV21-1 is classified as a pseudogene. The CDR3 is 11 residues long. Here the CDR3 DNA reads TGTGCCAGCAGCAAAGCATACGAGCAGTACTTC. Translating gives CASSKAYEQYF.

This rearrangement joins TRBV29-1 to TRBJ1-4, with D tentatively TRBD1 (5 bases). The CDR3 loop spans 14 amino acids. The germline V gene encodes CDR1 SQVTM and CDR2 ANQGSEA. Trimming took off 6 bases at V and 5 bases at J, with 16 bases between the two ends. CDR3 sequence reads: CSVLPTGRNEKLFF. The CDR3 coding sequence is TGCAGCGTCCTCCCGACGGGGCGGAATGAAAAACTGTTTTTT.

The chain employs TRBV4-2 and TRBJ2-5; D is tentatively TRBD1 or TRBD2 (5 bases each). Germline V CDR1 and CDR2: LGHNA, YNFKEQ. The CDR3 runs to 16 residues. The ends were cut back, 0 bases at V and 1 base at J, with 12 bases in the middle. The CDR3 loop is CASSQEGTASQETQYF. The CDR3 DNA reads TGTGCCAGCAGCCAAGAAGGGACCGCTTCCCAAGAGACCCAGTACTTC.

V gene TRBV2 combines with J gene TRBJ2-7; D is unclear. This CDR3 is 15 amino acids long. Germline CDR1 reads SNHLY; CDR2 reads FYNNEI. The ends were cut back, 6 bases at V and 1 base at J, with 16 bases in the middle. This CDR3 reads CASSVDAVLSYEQYF. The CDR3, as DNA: TGTGCCAGCAGCGTAGACGCAGTCCTATCCTACGAGCAGTACTTC. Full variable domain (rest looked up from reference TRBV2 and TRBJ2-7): EPEVTQTPSHQVTQMGQEVILRCVPISNHLYFYWYRQILGQKVEFLVSFYNNEISEKSEIFDDQFSVERPDGSNFTLKIRSTKLEDSAMYFCASSVDAVLSYEQYFGPGTRLTVT.

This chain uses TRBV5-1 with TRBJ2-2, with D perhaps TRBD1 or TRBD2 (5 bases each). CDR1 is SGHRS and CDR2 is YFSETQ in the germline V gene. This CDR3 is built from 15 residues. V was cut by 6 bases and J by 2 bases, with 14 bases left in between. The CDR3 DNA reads TGCGCCAGCAACCCGGGTGGGACCAACACCGGGGAGCTGTTTTTT. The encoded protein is CASNPGGTNTGELFF. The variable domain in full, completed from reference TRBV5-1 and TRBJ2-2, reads KAGVTQTPRYLIKTRGQQVTLSCSPISGHRSVSWYQQTPGQGLQFLFEYFSETQRNKGNFPGRFSGRQFSNSRSEMNVSTLELGDSALYLCASNPGGTNTGELFFGEGSRLTVL.

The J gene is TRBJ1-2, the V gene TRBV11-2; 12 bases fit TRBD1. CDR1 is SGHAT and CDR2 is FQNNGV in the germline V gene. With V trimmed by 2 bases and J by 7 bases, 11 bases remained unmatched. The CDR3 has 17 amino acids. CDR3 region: CASSLRRDRGQLAGYTF. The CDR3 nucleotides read TGTGCCAGCAGCTTACGGAGGGACAGGGGGCAGCTCGCTGGCTACACCTTC.

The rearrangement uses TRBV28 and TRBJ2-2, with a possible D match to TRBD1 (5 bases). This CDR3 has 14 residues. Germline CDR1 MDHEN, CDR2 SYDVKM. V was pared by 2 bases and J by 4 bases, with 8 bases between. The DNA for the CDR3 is TGTGCCAGCAGTTTAACAGGTCGCACCGGGGAGCTGTTTTTT. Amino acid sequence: CASSLTGRTGELFF.

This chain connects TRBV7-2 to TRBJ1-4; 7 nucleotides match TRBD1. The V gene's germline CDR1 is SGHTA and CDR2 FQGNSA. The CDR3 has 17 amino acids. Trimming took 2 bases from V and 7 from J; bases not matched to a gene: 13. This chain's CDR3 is CASSLSRQGAGSEKLFF. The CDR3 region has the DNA TGTGCCAGCAGCTTAAGCCGACAGGGCGCGGGGAGTGAAAAACTGTTTTTT.

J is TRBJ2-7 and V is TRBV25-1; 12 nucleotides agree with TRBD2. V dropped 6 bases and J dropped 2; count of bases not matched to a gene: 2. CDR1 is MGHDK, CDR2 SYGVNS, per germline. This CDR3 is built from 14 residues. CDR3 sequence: CASRLAGGPYEQYF. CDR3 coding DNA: TGTGCCAGCAGACTAGCGGGGGGCCCCTACGAGCAGTACTTC.

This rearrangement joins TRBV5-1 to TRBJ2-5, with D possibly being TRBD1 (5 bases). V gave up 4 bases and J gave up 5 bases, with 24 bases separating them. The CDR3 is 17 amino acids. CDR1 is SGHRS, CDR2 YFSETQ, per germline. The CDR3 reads CASSLGLYGAAGETQYF. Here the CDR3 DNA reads TGCGCCAGCAGCCTCGGTTTGTATGGGGCTGCCGGGGAGACCCAGTACTTC.

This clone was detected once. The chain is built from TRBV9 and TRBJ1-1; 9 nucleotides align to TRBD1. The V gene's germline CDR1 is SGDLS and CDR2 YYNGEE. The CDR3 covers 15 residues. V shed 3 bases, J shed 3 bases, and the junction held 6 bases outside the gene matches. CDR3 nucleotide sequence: TGTGCCAGCAGCGCAGGACAGGGGAGTGACACTGAAGCTTTCTTT. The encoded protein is CASSAGQGSDTEAFF.

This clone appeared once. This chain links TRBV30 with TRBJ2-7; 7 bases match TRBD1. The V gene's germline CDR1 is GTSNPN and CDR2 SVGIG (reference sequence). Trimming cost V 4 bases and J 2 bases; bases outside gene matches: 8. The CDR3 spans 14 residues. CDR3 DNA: TGTGCCTGGACTCGACCAGGGGGACCCTACGAGCAGTACTTC. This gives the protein CAWTRPGGPYEQYF.

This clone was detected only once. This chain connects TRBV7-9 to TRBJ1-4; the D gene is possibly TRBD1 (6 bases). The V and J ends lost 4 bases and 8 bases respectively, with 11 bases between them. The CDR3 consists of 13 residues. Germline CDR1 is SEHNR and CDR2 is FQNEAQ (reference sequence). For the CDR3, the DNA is TGTGCCAGCAGCTGGGAGACAGGCGAAAAACTGTTTTTT. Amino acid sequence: CASSWETGEKLFF.

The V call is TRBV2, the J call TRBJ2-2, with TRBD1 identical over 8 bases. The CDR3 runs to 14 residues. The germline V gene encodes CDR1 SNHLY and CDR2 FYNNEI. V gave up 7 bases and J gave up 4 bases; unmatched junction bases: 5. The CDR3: CASKRTGSTGELFF. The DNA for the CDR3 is TGTGCCAGCAAGCGGACAGGGAGCACCGGGGAGCTGTTTTTT. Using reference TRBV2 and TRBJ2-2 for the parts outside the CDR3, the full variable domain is EPEVTQTPSHQVTQMGQEVILRCVPISNHLYFYWYRQILGQKVEFLVSFYNNEISEKSEIFDDQFSVERPDGSNFTLKIRSTKLEDSAMYFCASKRTGSTGELFFGEGSRLTVL.

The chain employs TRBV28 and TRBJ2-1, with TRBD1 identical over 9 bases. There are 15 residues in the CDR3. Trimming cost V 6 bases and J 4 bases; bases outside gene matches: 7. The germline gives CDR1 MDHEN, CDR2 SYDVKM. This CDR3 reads CASRRGTGIYNEQFF. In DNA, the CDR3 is TGTGCCAGCAGGCGGGGGACAGGGATATACAATGAGCAGTTCTTC.

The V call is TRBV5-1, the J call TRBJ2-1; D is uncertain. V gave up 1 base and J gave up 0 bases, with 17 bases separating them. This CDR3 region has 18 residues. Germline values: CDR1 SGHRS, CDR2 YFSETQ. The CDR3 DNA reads TGCGCCAGCAGCTTGTCGAATATTGCTGTGAGCTCCTACAATGAGCAGTTCTTC. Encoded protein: CASSLSNIAVSSYNEQFF.